Shown below are 19 T cell receptor beta chains from a single sample sequenced in a study of cytotoxic CD8 clonotypes in ibrutinib-treated CLL. Produced via immunoSEQ multiplex PCR; TCRdb's table is partial and in-frame only. Counted here are approximately 350,000 clones, over 60% occurring once; the ten biggest clones make up 6% to 6.5%. This specimen was PBMCs, taken after 36 months of ibrutinib treatment. These receptors came from a human donor with chronic lymphocytic leukemia.

The rearrangement joins TRBV7-3 to TRBJ1-2; no definite D call. The V end was cut by 5 bases, the J end by 8 bases, with 15 bases between. The germline CDR1 and CDR2 sequences are SGHTA and FQGTGA. The CDR3 consists of 13 residues. The CDR3 coding sequence is TGTGCCAGCAGCCCAGGTTGGCCTGGAGGCTACACCTTC. This codes for CASSPGWPGGYTF.

The chain recombines TRBV25-1 with TRBJ2-2, with a tentative D call TRBD1 (5 bases). Germline CDR1 reads MGHDK; CDR2 reads SYGVNS. The V gene lost 1 base and the J gene lost 0 bases, with 9 bases spanning the gap. There are 16 residues in the CDR3. CDR3 DNA: TGTGCCAGCAGTGAATCTTTGACAGCGAACACCGGGGAGCTGTTTTTT. As protein: CASSESLTANTGELFF.

The V gene is TRBV4-3, the J gene TRBJ1-4; a possible D gene is TRBD1 (5 bases). The CDR3 consists of 14 residues. Trimming shortened V by 4 bases and J by 0 bases, and 6 bases separated the two germline ends. Looked up from germline, CDR1 is LGHNA and CDR2 is YSLEER. The CDR3, as DNA: TGCGCCAGCAGCCTGACAGCAACTAATGAAAAACTGTTTTTT. Translated, it gives CASSLTATNEKLFF.

The CDR3 is CASSTSRAGGNQPQHF. The CDR3 bases are TGTGCCAGCAGCACCTCCCGGGCTGGGGGCAATCAGCCCCAGCATTTT. The rearrangement links TRBV7-6 to TRBJ1-5; D not resolved. CDR1 SGHVS and CDR2 FNYEAQ come from the germline V gene. The V gene lost 5 bases and the J gene lost 2 bases, with 16 bases spanning the gap. The CDR3 runs 16 residues.

This clone was counted between two and nine times. The chain links TRBV6-5 to TRBJ2-7; maybe TRBD1 (6 bases). Trimming pared 6 bases from V and 6 bases from J, leaving 15 bases between. Germline V CDR1 and CDR2: MNHEY, SVGAGI. The CDR3 runs 13 residues. The CDR3 nucleotides are TGTGCCAGCAGGCCGAACAGGGTTGCCGAGCAGTACTTC. It specifies CASRPNRVAEQYF.

V is TRBV4-1 and J is TRBJ2-1; 8 bases align to TRBD1. Germline lookup yields CDR1 MGHRA and CDR2 YSYEKL. Germline trimming cut 8 bases from V and 2 bases from J; bases unmatched to any gene: 17. The CDR3 is 18 amino acids. The CDR3 here is CASHGTGGHGLTYNEQFF. The CDR3 DNA is TGCGCCAGCCATGGGACAGGAGGCCACGGACTTACCTACAATGAGCAGTTCTTC.

The chain uses TRBV19 and TRBJ2-3; 11 positions agree with TRBD1. Losses at the gene ends were 3 bases for V and 4 bases for J; bases not matched to a gene: 6. The germline CDR1 and CDR2 sequences are LNHDA and SQIVND (reference sequence). CDR3 size: 16 residues. This chain's CDR3 is CASSIPGTGGADTQYF. For the CDR3, the DNA is TGTGCCAGTAGTATCCCCGGGACAGGGGGGGCAGATACGCAGTATTTT.

V and J are TRBV18 and TRBJ2-6; tentatively, D is TRBD1 (6 bases). Germline V gene lookup returns CDR1 KGHSH and CDR2 LQKENI. The V and J ends lost 2 bases and 0 bases respectively, with 14 bases between them. This CDR3 has 18 amino acids. CDR3 sequence reads: CASSPTGQVFSGANVLTF. The CDR3 DNA reads as TGTGCCAGCTCACCAACGGGACAAGTCTTCTCTGGGGCCAACGTCCTGACTTTC.

The chain joins TRBV7-8 to TRBJ2-1; D is possibly TRBD1 (8 bases). V was cut by 4 bases and J by 6 bases, with 16 bases left in between. CDR3 length: 15 residues. Germline CDR1 is SGHVS and CDR2 is FQNEAQ. In DNA form, the CDR3 reads TGTGCCAGCAGCTCAGGGGGCGGGAGAGGCAATGAGCAGTTCTTC. Amino acids: CASSSGGGRGNEQFF.

The chain couples TRBV2 to TRBJ2-1; 9 nucleotides align to TRBD1. The germline V gene has CDR1 SNHLY and CDR2 FYNNEI. The CDR3 loop spans 14 amino acids. The ends lost 6 bases at V and 8 bases at J; junction bases unmatched: 8. The CDR3 loop reads CASRGQGWGDEQFF. The CDR3 bases are TGTGCCAGCAGGGGACAGGGATGGGGGGATGAGCAGTTCTTC.

Only a few counts were recorded for this clone. J is TRBJ2-7 and V is TRBV27; tentative D call: TRBD1 (7 bases). V lost 4 bases, J lost 3 bases, and 13 bases lay in between. Germline CDR1 MNHEY, CDR2 SMNVEV (reference sequence). The CDR3 contains 14 residues. The CDR3 region is CASSWTGGNYEQYF. CDR3 in DNA: TGTGCCAGCAGTTGGACAGGAGGGAACTACGAGCAGTACTTC.

The chain couples TRBV7-3 to TRBJ2-7, with 10 nucleotides matching TRBD1. CDR1 is SGHTA and CDR2 is FQGTGA in the germline V gene. Losses at the gene ends were 4 bases for V and 9 bases for J; bases not matched to a gene: 9. The CDR3 sequence is 14 residues long. This chain's CDR3 is CASSSLGQGTRQYF. CDR3 nucleotide sequence: TGTGCCAGCAGCTCCTTGGGACAGGGGACGCGGCAGTACTTC.

This clone was recorded once. The chain couples TRBV6-1 to TRBJ1-1; 7 bases map to TRBD1. This CDR3 is built from 17 residues. Germline V lookup: CDR1 MNHNS, CDR2 SASEGT. V trimming: 4 bases; J trimming: 5 bases; junction bases outside the gene matches: 16. CDR3 bases: TGTGCCAGCAGTGCCTCTCCGATTCAGACAGGGACGACTGAAGCTTTCTTT. Encoded protein: CASSASPIQTGTTEAFF.

This CDR3 reads CASSQGGKQGAGHTEAFF. DNA of the CDR3: TGCGCCAGCAGCCAGGGTGGTAAGCAGGGGGCAGGTCACACTGAAGCTTTCTTT. The chain employs TRBV4-1 and TRBJ1-1, with 8 positions matching TRBD1. The CDR3 is 18 amino acids. Trimming removed 3 bases from V and 3 bases from J; junction bases left unmatched: 15. Germline V gene data show CDR1 as MGHRA and CDR2 as YSYEKL.

CDR3 residues: CASSESASGQQETQYF. CDR3 nucleotides: TGTGCCAGCAGTGAGAGTGCTAGCGGCCAACAAGAGACCCAGTACTTC. This chain uses TRBV25-1 with TRBJ2-5; 7 positions match TRBD2. The germline CDR1 and CDR2 sequences are MGHDK and SYGVNS. CDR3 size: 16 residues. J gave up 2 bases and V 3 bases, and 9 bases lay outside the gene matches.

The V gene is TRBV7-2, the J gene TRBJ2-7, with D perhaps TRBD1 (5 bases). The V gene lost 0 bases and the J gene lost 4 bases, with 10 bases spanning the gap. CDR1 is SGHTA and CDR2 is FQGNSA in the germline V gene. The length of the CDR3 is 14 residues. The CDR3 nucleotides are TGTGCCAGCAGCTTAGCGAGGACATATTACGAGCAGTACTTC. It is translated as CASSLARTYYEQYF. Based on the CDR3 plus reference TRBV7-2 and TRBJ2-7, the full variable domain is GAGVSQSPSNKVTEKGKDVELRCDPISGHTALYWYRQSLGQGLEFLIYFQGNSAPDKSGLPSDRFSAERTGGSVSTLTIQRTQQEDSAVYLCASSLARTYYEQYFGPGTRLTVT.

This clone has more than one count but fewer than ten. The chain uses TRBV10-1 and TRBJ2-7; 10 bases fit TRBD1. The CDR3 runs 15 residues. Unmatched junction bases numbered 4, after V lost 2 bases and J lost 3 bases. Germline V CDR1 and CDR2: WNHNN, SYGVQD (reference sequence). CDR3 amino acids: CASSEAGTGDYEQYF. CDR3 DNA sequence: TGCGCCAGCAGTGAGGCCGGGACAGGGGACTACGAGCAGTACTTC.

The J gene is TRBJ1-1, the V gene TRBV6-5; no firm D call. The germline CDR1 and CDR2 sequences are MNHEY and SVGAGI. V shed 2 bases and J shed 5 bases, with 9 bases lying between them. The CDR3 runs to 13 residues. The CDR3 reads CASSYPLMTEAFF. The DNA of the CDR3 is TGTGCCAGCAGTTACCCTTTAATGACTGAAGCTTTCTTT.

The genes are TRBV6-5 and TRBJ2-2, with D maybe TRBD2 (5 bases). CDR1 is MNHEY and CDR2 is SVGAGI in the germline V gene. CDR3 length: 15 residues. V lost 4 bases and J lost 1, with 10 bases in between. In DNA, the CDR3 is TGTGCCAGCAGTTTGAGGGTGGGGAACACCGGGGAGCTGTTTTTT. Translating it yields CASSLRVGNTGELFF.